This T cell receptor (beta chain) was found in a study of blood T cell repertoires in COVID-19. Whole-study context: Italy, Spain and the United States were the sources of the convalescent and acute COVID-19 samples. In each case, the material was cDNA or gDNA derived from T cells, B-cell-depleted T cells, or PBMCs.

In germline, CDR1 is SEHNR, CDR2 FQNEAQ (reference sequence). Trimming took off 5 bases at V and 13 bases at J, with 17 bases between the two ends. This CDR3 contains 12 residues. Patients at the Seattle site were enrolled during active infection and followed longitudinally. Assay: immunoSEQ multiplex PCR; the TCRdb copy retains only in-frame clones and omits some. The sample holds about 190,000 clones, more than 75% seen once. This clone has just one count. The sequencing sample was made of peripheral blood. The sequence came from a woman aged 55 to 70 with COVID-19, enrolled during active disease. V is TRBV7-9 and J is TRBJ1-2; tentatively, D is TRBD1 (6 bases). As DNA, the CDR3 is TGTGCCAGCAGCCAGTCCACAGGGTCCCTCACCTTC. This codes for CASSQSTGSLTF.